One sample yielded the 7 T cell receptor beta chains listed below, sequenced in a study of regulatory T cells in long-lasting Graves disease. Construction of TCR beta libraries relied on iRepertoire HTBI primers and on Arm-PCR targeting CDR3 regions. TCRdb processed the multiplex PCR reads anew with MiXCR; each CDR3 protein has one entry. The sample gives under 300,000 distinct CDR3 sequences, 18% of which show up once; 12% to 15% is in the top ten. The sample's time point: newly diagnosed GD, antithyroid drugs for less than 3 months. RNA extracted from PBMCs served as the sequencing template. This sample was shared with a second study, whose subject was T cells in Graves' hyperthyroidism and ophthalmopathy.

The specimen was peripheral blood mononuclear cells (PBMCs), collected at new diagnosis, from a patient treated with antithyroid drugs. Every receptor here comes from a woman in her twenties or thirties with Graves disease.

There are many counts of this clonotype. J is TRBJ2-7 and V is TRBV11-2; D call uncertain. V was trimmed by 1 base and J by 0 bases, leaving 19 bases between them. CDR1 and CDR2 (germline): SGHAT, FQNNGV. The CDR3 contains 18 residues. The CDR3 DNA reads TGTGCCAGCAGCTTAGGAGTTCGAGCGAGACAAACCTCCTACGAGCAGTACTTC. Encoded protein: CASSLGVRARQTSYEQYF.

This clonotype was detected many times. The chain links TRBV5-1 to TRBJ1-4; D is perhaps TRBD1 (5 bases). Deletions cut 4 bases from V and 7 bases from J, with 14 bases between. Per the germline V gene, CDR1 is SGHRS and CDR2 is YFSETQ. The CDR3 is 14 amino acids. CDR3 nucleotides: TGCGCCAGCAGCCCCGGGACTTCCTCTGAAAAACTGTTTTTT. This codes for CASSPGTSSEKLFF.

A remark on this clonotype: Possible read error: a much larger clone is one base away. The chain uses TRBV10-3 and TRBJ1-5, with 8 positions matching TRBD1. There are 15 residues in the CDR3. Germline V gene sequence: CDR1 ENHRY, CDR2 SYGVKD. CDR3 protein: CAISVDRVSSQPQHF. CDR3 nucleotides: TGTGCCATCAGCGTGGACAGGGTTAGCAGTCAGCCCCAGCATTTT.

As regards this clonotype: A far larger clone is only one base removed, so a read error is likely. V is TRBV20-1 and J is TRBJ2-5; the D gene is possibly TRBD2 (5 bases). Trimming removed 5 bases from V and 11 bases from J, with 33 bases in between. The CDR3 has 17 residues. CDR1 is DFQATT and CDR2 is SNEGSKA in the germline V gene (reference sequence). In nucleotides, the CDR3 is TGCAGTGCTCGGAGGAACAACCGGAACTACCGCCGGGGTGAGCAGTACTTC. Its protein is CSARRNNRNYRRGEQYF.

The table lists this clonotype with many counts. The J gene is TRBJ1-2, the V gene TRBV2; D is unresolved. V dropped 2 bases and J dropped 5 bases, with 9 bases sitting between them. This CDR3 has 13 amino acids. Germline CDR1 and CDR2: SNHLY and FYNNEI. Written as DNA, the CDR3 is TGTGCCAGCAGTGAAAGGGAAGGGTATGGCTACACCTTC. Amino acid sequence: CASSEREGYGYTF.

There are many counts of this clonotype. The chain employs TRBV20-1 and TRBJ1-3, with D perhaps TRBD1 (6 bases). The V gene's germline CDR1 is DFQATT and CDR2 SNEGSKA (reference sequence). The V end lost 1 base, the J end lost 8 bases, and 12 bases lay between the germline ends. This CDR3 has 13 residues. The CDR3 sequence is CSARGRGAYTIYF. The CDR3 bases are TGCAGTGCTAGAGGAAGGGGGGCCTACACCATATATTTT.

In the case of this clonotype: A much larger clone lies a single base off, so this may be a read error. The chain recombines TRBV7-9 with TRBJ2-7; 8 bases are a match to TRBD2. After removal of 1 base from V and 7 bases from J, the junction contained 6 bases not matched to a gene. The germline CDR1 and CDR2 sequences are SEHNR and FQNEAQ (reference sequence). The CDR3 spans 14 residues. Here the CDR3 DNA reads TGTGCCAGCAGCTTAGGGACTAGCTACAATGAGCAGTACTTC. Translation gives CASSLGTSYNEQYF.